This TCR beta chain was captured in a study of blood T cell repertoires in COVID-19. In the study's own analysis: Estimation of nucleated cell counts was performed using reference gene primer amplification. Profiling relied on immunoSEQ multiplex PCR, and the TCRdb table lists in-frame clones only, not all of them. That table furnishes V, J and clone size, whereas the DNA furnished D and trimming. Of about 130,000 clones listed, more than 75% are singletons. Germline V gives CDR1 SEHNR, CDR2 FQNEAQ (reference sequence). The length of the CDR3 is 15 residues. V lost 4 bases, J lost 6 bases, and 8 bases stayed unmatched.

The V and J genes are TRBV7-9 and TRBJ1-2; 10 nucleotides align to TRBD1. Sequencing was carried out using peripheral blood. The receptor was isolated from a man aged 50 to 59 with active COVID-19. This CDR3 is CASSSGDRGLDGYTF. CDR3 coding DNA: TGTGCCAGCAGCTCGGGCGACAGGGGGCTAGATGGCTACACCTTC.